A single sample is the source of the 30 T cell receptor beta chains below, sequenced in a study of PD-1 blockade in mismatch repair-deficient tumors. Clones were read by immunoSEQ multiplex PCR, and TCRdb kept only the in-frame ones, dropping some. The top ten hold 10% to 15% of the sample, which has about 130,000 clones, almost 90% seen once. This sample comprised peripheral blood, obtained 70 to 72 weeks after starting pembrolizumab. The receptors stem from an adult with mismatch repair-deficient cancer.

V gene TRBV6-5 combines with J gene TRBJ2-2; D remains unclear. Germline values: CDR1 MNHEY, CDR2 SVGAGI. This CDR3 spans 15 amino acids. V dropped 5 bases and J dropped 6 bases, with 16 bases sitting between them. CDR3 protein: CASSRNPDGAGELFF. CDR3 sequence (DNA): TGTGCCAGCAGTCGAAACCCGGACGGAGCCGGGGAGCTGTTTTTT.

V is TRBV11-2 and J is TRBJ2-1; tentative D call: TRBD2 (5 bases). The V gene lost 3 bases and the J gene lost 8 bases, with 8 bases spanning the gap. The CDR3 has 12 amino acids. Looked up from germline, CDR1 is SGHAT and CDR2 is FQNNGV. The CDR3 DNA follows: TGTGCCAGCAGCTTCTTGAGGGATGAGCAGTTCTTC. This translates into CASSFLRDEQFF. Drawing the rest from reference TRBV11-2 and TRBJ2-1, the complete variable domain is EAGVAQSPRYKIIEKRQSVAFWCNPISGHATLYWYQQILGQGPKLLIQFQNNGVVDDSQLPKDRFSAERLKGVDSTLKIQPAKLEDSAVYLCASSFLRDEQFFGPGTRLTVL.

The chain has TRBV6-5 and TRBJ2-1; possibly TRBD1 for D (6 bases). The CDR3 is 14 amino acids. The V and J ends lost 2 bases and 8 bases respectively, with 13 bases between them. Germline V gene sequence: CDR1 MNHEY, CDR2 SVGAGI. CDR3 region: CASSYRDTTDEQFF. The CDR3 DNA is TGTGCCAGCAGTTACCGGGACACCACCGATGAGCAGTTCTTC.

This rearrangement joins TRBV28 to TRBJ2-7; 7 nucleotides align to TRBD1. The germline V gene encodes CDR1 MDHEN and CDR2 SYDVKM. The CDR3 consists of 13 residues. The V gene end was trimmed by 5 bases and the J gene end by 4 bases; junction bases not matched to a gene: 5. The DNA of the CDR3 is TGTGCCAGCAGTGTACAACAGGGGTACGAGCAGTACTTC. Amino acid sequence: CASSVQQGYEQYF.

Only a few counts were recorded for this clone. The rearrangement uses TRBV4-1 and TRBJ1-3; D uncertain. This CDR3 has 15 amino acids. With 1 base removed from V and 4 bases from J, the gap between germline ends came to 11 bases. CDR1 is MGHRA and CDR2 is YSYEKL in the germline V gene. The DNA for the CDR3 is TGCGCCAGCAGCCAAGTCGTGTTGTCGGGAAACACCATATATTTT. Protein sequence: CASSQVVLSGNTIYF.

The chain employs TRBV4-3 and TRBJ2-7; a weak D match, TRBD2 (5 bases). Germline loops: CDR1 LGHNA, CDR2 YSLEER. The CDR3 has 16 amino acids. The V end lost 0 bases, the J end lost 5 bases, and 17 bases lay between the germline ends. This chain's CDR3 is CASSQDLSSRPDEQYF. DNA for the CDR3: TGCGCCAGCAGCCAAGATCTGTCTAGCCGTCCTGACGAGCAGTACTTC.

The chain has TRBV30 and TRBJ2-7; D tentatively reads TRBD1 or TRBD2 (7 bases each). Germline CDR1 and CDR2: GTSNPN and SVGIG (reference sequence). The V gene lost 5 bases and the J gene lost 4 bases, with 21 bases spanning the gap. The CDR3 contains 15 residues. The CDR3 is CAWRDLWEGAYEQYF. The CDR3 DNA sequence: TGTGCCTGGCGTGATCTATGGGAGGGGGCTTACGAGCAGTACTTC.

The V call is TRBV7-6, the J call TRBJ2-7, with 7 nucleotides matching TRBD1. The CDR3 loop spans 15 amino acids. Germline loops: CDR1 SGHVS, CDR2 FNYEAQ. The V and J ends lost 5 bases and 3 bases, in that order; junction bases with no gene match: 10. The DNA for the CDR3 is TGTGCCAGCAGCCCATACGGGACAGATAGCTACGAGCAGTACTTC. Protein sequence: CASSPYGTDSYEQYF.

The genes are TRBV6-7 and TRBJ2-3; 8 positions agree with TRBD2. TRBV6-7 is sorted into the ORF group, with uncertain function. Unmatched junction bases numbered 7, after V lost 5 bases and J lost 0 bases. This CDR3 spans 16 amino acids. The CDR3 region is CASSAGLATSTDTQYF. CDR3 sequence (DNA): TGTGCCAGCAGTGCCGGACTAGCAACTAGCACAGATACGCAGTATTTT.

The chain carries TRBV5-4 and TRBJ1-2, with 8 positions matching TRBD1. CDR3 length: 14 amino acids. CDR1 is SGHNT, CDR2 YYREEE, per germline (reference sequence). V lost 4 bases to trimming and J lost 5 bases; unmatched junction nucleotides: 7. CDR3 amino acids: CASSPTGVRYGYTF. The CDR3 DNA reads TGTGCCAGCAGCCCGACAGGGGTGAGGTATGGCTACACCTTC.

This chain joins TRBV5-8 and TRBJ1-4; maybe TRBD1 (6 bases). The germline V gene has CDR1 SGHTS and CDR2 YDEGEE. The CDR3 has 16 amino acids. Trimming pared 0 bases from V and 4 bases from J, leaving 13 bases between. The CDR3 protein is CASSLGDRTGNEKLFF. In DNA form, the CDR3 reads TGTGCCAGCAGCTTGGGTGACAGGACGGGTAATGAAAAACTGTTTTTT.

This clone came up once. The J gene is TRBJ2-3, the V gene TRBV9; D not resolved. Germline V gives CDR1 SGDLS, CDR2 YYNGEE. Trimming removed 1 base at V and 2 bases at J, with 2 bases between. The CDR3 contains 12 residues. In nucleotides, the CDR3 is TGTGCCAGCAGCGTACACACAGATACGCAGTATTTT. Protein: CASSVHTDTQYF.

The chain is built from TRBV11-3 and TRBJ2-2; tentative D call: TRBD1 (5 bases). CDR1 and CDR2 from the germline V gene are SGHNT and YENEEA. V was cut by 6 bases and J by 0 bases, with 8 bases left in between. This CDR3 contains 14 residues. The CDR3 spells CASRGRANTGELFF. In DNA form, the CDR3 reads TGTGCCAGCAGGGGCAGGGCGAACACCGGGGAGCTGTTTTTT. The full variable domain, in which reference TRBV11-3 and TRBJ2-2 provide the parts outside the CDR3, is EAGVVQSPRYKIIEKKQPVAFWCNPISGHNTLYWYLQNLGQGPELLIRYENEEAVDDSQLPKDRFSAERLKGVDSTLKIQPAELGDSAVYLCASRGRANTGELFFGEGSRLTVL.

The chain has TRBV30 and TRBJ1-5; D is uncertain. Germline lookup yields CDR1 GTSNPN and CDR2 SVGIG (reference sequence). Between the trimmed V and J ends, which lost 3 bases and 2 bases, there was a span of 14 bases. The CDR3 is made up of 15 amino acids. CDR3 coding DNA: TGTGCCTGGAGCGAGGGCCGCGGAGGCAATCAGCCCCAGCATTTT. This codes for CAWSEGRGGNQPQHF.

This chain joins TRBV9 and TRBJ2-7; 10 bases fit TRBD2. V was pared by 1 base and J by 6 bases, with 13 bases of the junction left unmatched. The CDR3 is 17 amino acids. From germline, CDR1 is SGDLS and CDR2 YYNGEE. CDR3 sequence reads: CASSVSPSSASGGEQYF. In nucleotides, the CDR3 is TGTGCCAGCAGCGTATCCCCCTCTTCGGCTAGCGGGGGCGAGCAGTACTTC.

The J gene is TRBJ1-3, the V gene TRBV9; a weak D match, TRBD1 (5 bases). The CDR3 has 16 residues. V was clipped by 0 bases and J by 0 bases, with 10 bases between them. Germline V gives CDR1 SGDLS, CDR2 YYNGEE. CDR3 DNA: TGTGCCAGCAGCGTAGATGGGGGTAGCTCTGGAAACACCATATATTTT. Its translation: CASSVDGGSSGNTIYF.

The chain has TRBV5-6 and TRBJ1-5; TRBD1 is a possible D gene (6 bases). Germline V lookup: CDR1 SGHDT, CDR2 YYEEEE. The germline V and J ends were trimmed by 2 bases and 6 bases, with 12 bases remaining between them. This CDR3 spans 14 amino acids. The CDR3 is CASSLGGGGQPQHF. CDR3 in DNA: TGTGCCAGCAGCTTAGGGGGGGGAGGTCAGCCCCAGCATTTT.

The CDR3 loop reads CATPGQGTYEQYF. The CDR3 nucleotides read TGTGCCACCCCGGGACAGGGGACCTACGAGCAGTACTTC. The chain recombines TRBV21-1 with TRBJ2-7; the table gives TRBD1 as D, unverified against the DNA. TRBV21-1 is a known pseudogene. This CDR3 spans 13 amino acids.

This clone was counted between two and nine times. The chain links TRBV7-2 to TRBJ2-7; the match to TRBD1 covers 12 bases. The CDR3 covers 14 residues. CDR1 SGHTA and CDR2 FQGNSA come from the germline V gene. V shed 5 bases and J 6 bases; nucleotides not matched to a gene: 5. The CDR3 nucleotides read TGTGCCAGCAGCCGGGGGACAGGGGGCGGCGAGCAGTACTTC. It translates to CASSRGTGGGEQYF.

CDR3 amino acids: CASSLESTDTQYF. The CDR3 DNA reads TGTGCCAGCAGCTTGGAAAGCACAGATACGCAGTATTTT. The chain recombines TRBV5-4 with TRBJ2-3, with D unresolved. Deletions cut 0 bases from V and 0 bases from J, with 2 bases between. The CDR3 sequence is 13 residues long. Per germline, CDR1 SGHNT and CDR2 YYREEE (reference sequence).

The chain combines TRBV6-1 with TRBJ2-5, with D uncertain. The CDR3 contains 14 residues. Germline V CDR1 and CDR2: MNHNS, SASEGT. The V gene lost 8 bases and the J gene lost 2 bases, with 15 bases spanning the gap. CDR3 DNA: TGTGCCAGCGACCCATTTCGATCACAAGAGACCCAGTACTTC. Amino acids: CASDPFRSQETQYF.

The rearrangement links TRBV7-8 to TRBJ2-6; TRBD2 agrees at 8 bases. V lost 5 bases, J lost 0 bases, and 12 bases stayed unmatched. Germline values: CDR1 SGHVS, CDR2 FQNEAQ. The CDR3 covers 19 residues. The DNA for the CDR3 is TGTGCCAGCAGCCCACGAAGGCACGGGAGGGGCTCTGGGGCCAACGTCCTGACTTTC. As protein: CASSPRRHGRGSGANVLTF.

The chain has TRBV5-5 and TRBJ2-7; D not certain. The CDR3 contains 14 residues. Looked up from germline, CDR1 is SGHKS and CDR2 is YYEKEE (reference sequence). V lost 1 base and J 5 bases, leaving 13 bases between the germline ends. The DNA of the CDR3 is TGTGCCAGCAGCTTGATTGGTGGCTTGAACGAGCAGTACTTC. It is translated as CASSLIGGLNEQYF.

The count of this clone is one. This chain uses TRBV5-1 with TRBJ2-5; D remains ambiguous. Germline V CDR1 and CDR2: SGHRS, YFSETQ. The CDR3 loop spans 14 amino acids. Trimming pared 0 bases from V and 5 bases from J, leaving 11 bases between. The CDR3 loop is CASSLGAGWETQYF. CDR3 DNA: TGCGCCAGCAGCTTGGGTGCCGGGTGGGAGACCCAGTACTTC.

This chain connects TRBV29-1 to TRBJ2-2; no reliable D call. Trimming stripped 4 bases from V and 7 bases from J, with 7 bases between. The V gene's germline CDR1 is SQVTM and CDR2 ANQGSEA. CDR3 length: 11 amino acids. Here the CDR3 reads CSVVSGGELFF. CDR3 DNA: TGCAGCGTTGTTTCTGGCGGGGAGCTGTTTTTT.

This chain uses TRBV7-9 with TRBJ2-4, with 11 positions matching TRBD2. This CDR3 has 16 residues. V lost 6 bases to trimming and J lost 8 bases; unmatched junction nucleotides: 12. In germline, CDR1 is SEHNR, CDR2 FQNEAQ (reference sequence). The CDR3, as DNA: TGTGCCAGCAGTTCCGGGACTAGCGGAATTGAGGACATTCAGTACTTC. It specifies CASSSGTSGIEDIQYF.

This clone was seen only once. The chain uses TRBV5-6 and TRBJ2-7, with no clear D. Germline V gives CDR1 SGHDT, CDR2 YYEEEE. The ends were cut back, 4 bases at V and 0 bases at J, with 11 bases in the middle. This CDR3 has 14 residues. The DNA for the CDR3 is TGTGCCAGCAGCGACGAAAGAGACTCCTACGAGCAGTACTTC. The encoded protein is CASSDERDSYEQYF.

The V and J genes are TRBV7-3 and TRBJ2-1, with D tentatively TRBD1 or TRBD2 (6 bases each). V was trimmed by 6 bases and J by 9 bases, leaving 15 bases between them. The CDR3 extends over 13 amino acids. Germline-derived CDR1 and CDR2 are SGHTA and FQGTGA. CDR3 loop: CASSSGASGEQFF. The CDR3 nucleotides read TGTGCCAGCAGTTCGGGGGCTTCTGGTGAGCAGTTCTTC.

The chain is built from TRBV18 and TRBJ1-2, with TRBD1 identical over 12 bases. The germline V gene encodes CDR1 KGHSH and CDR2 LQKENI. This CDR3 comprises 19 residues. After removal of 5 bases from V and 2 bases from J, the junction contained 15 bases not matched to a gene. The CDR3 bases are TGTGCCAGCTCAGCCTCCCCGGGACAGGGGGCGTTTGGGAACTATGGCTACACCTTC. Translating it yields CASSASPGQGAFGNYGYTF.

The chain joins TRBV6-5 to TRBJ2-5; 10 bases agree with TRBD1. With 2 bases clipped from V and 2 bases from J, the junction kept 5 bases outside the gene matches. The CDR3 is 16 residues long. In germline, CDR1 is MNHEY, CDR2 SVGAGI. CDR3 protein: CASSYAGTGDQETQYF. For the CDR3, the DNA is TGTGCCAGCAGTTACGCCGGGACAGGGGATCAAGAGACCCAGTACTTC.